This T cell receptor beta chain was sequenced in a study of cytomegalovirus exposure and HLA in healthy donors. Findings and caveats of the study: Later analysis suggested most CMV-associated TCR beta chains were HLA-restricted.

The CDR3 is 14 amino acids. Germline-derived CDR1 and CDR2 are SGHAT and FQNNGV. Trimming cost V 1 base and J 6 bases; bases outside gene matches: 6. Remarks on this clone: Its antigen is undetermined.

With 60 Vbeta and 13 Jbeta primers, the PCR was carried out. TCRdb keeps only in-frame clones here, not all; method: immunoSEQ multiplex PCR. This table has 100,000 to 150,000 clones, about 8.5% appearing once. This chain links TRBV11-2 with TRBJ2-7, with 7 bases that match TRBD1. The TCR comes from a man in his forties in good health and CMV-seronegative. Source material: PBMCs. The CDR3 region is CASSLVRGRAEQYF. Written as DNA, the CDR3 is TGTGCCAGCAGCTTAGTGAGGGGGCGGGCCGAGCAGTACTTC.